One sample yielded the 27 T cell receptor beta chains listed below, sequenced in a study of radiotherapy plus CTLA-4 blockade in lung cancer. Produced via immunoSEQ multiplex PCR; TCRdb's table is partial and in-frame only. This table holds around 37,000 clones, 55% to 80% found once. The starting material was peripheral blood, obtained from a patient treated with radiotherapy plus ipilimumab. The receptors come from a human donor with non-small cell lung cancer who had stable disease on radiotherapy plus ipilimumab.

The rearrangement uses TRBV29-1 and TRBJ2-7, with 10 bases matching TRBD1. From germline, CDR1 is SQVTM and CDR2 ANQGSEA. The CDR3 is made up of 13 amino acids. V dropped 5 bases and J dropped 2; count of bases not matched to a gene: 3. The CDR3 coding sequence is TGCAGCGTTCGACAGGGGGCAGCCTACGAGCAGTACTTC. It codes for CSVRQGAAYEQYF.

This chain connects TRBV21-1 to TRBJ2-7; TRBD1 was called by the table and not checked on the DNA. TRBV21-1 is an annotated pseudogene. This CDR3 contains 15 residues. The CDR3 region is CASSKGGQFTYEQYF. DNA for the CDR3: TGTGCCAGCAGCAAAGGGGGACAGTTTACCTACGAGCAGTACTTC.

The J gene is TRBJ2-6, the V gene TRBV7-3; D is possibly TRBD1 (5 bases). The ends were cut back, 5 bases at V and 1 base at J, with 9 bases in the middle. The CDR3 is made up of 15 amino acids. Germline CDR1 SGHTA, CDR2 FQGTGA. This CDR3 reads CASSQDRSGANVLTF. DNA for the CDR3: TGTGCCAGCAGCCAAGACAGATCTGGGGCCAACGTCCTGACTTTC. Full variable domain (outside the CDR3, taken from reference TRBV7-3 and TRBJ2-6): GAGVSQTPSNKVTEKGKYVELRCDPISGHTALYWYRQSLGQGPEFLIYFQGTGAADDSGLPNDRFFAVRPEGSVSTLKIQRTERGDSAVYLCASSQDRSGANVLTFGAGSRLTVL.

The chain couples TRBV5-1 to TRBJ1-3, with D perhaps matching TRBD1 (6 bases). CDR3 size: 14 residues. V dropped 4 bases and J dropped 5 bases, with 13 bases sitting between them. Germline V gene data show CDR1 as SGHRS and CDR2 as YFSETQ. CDR3: CASSLTGSRNTIYF. The CDR3, as DNA: TGCGCCAGCAGCCTGACAGGATCCCGAAACACCATATATTTT.

CDR3 in amino acids: CASSLISASLYTF. CDR3 coding DNA: TGTGCCAGCAGCTTAATTTCAGCTAGTCTCTACACCTTC. The V gene is TRBV7-9, the J gene TRBJ1-2; D gene ambiguous. V dropped 2 bases and J dropped 10 bases, with 14 bases sitting between them. This CDR3 is 13 amino acids long. Germline V lookup: CDR1 SEHNR, CDR2 FQNEAQ (reference sequence). The full variable domain, rest sourced from reference TRBV7-9 and TRBJ1-2, is DTGVSQNPRHKITKRGQNVTFRCDPISEHNRLYWYRQTLGQGPEFLTYFQNEAQLEKSRLLSDRFSAERPKGSFSTLEIQRTEQGDSAMYLCASSLISASLYTFGSGTRLTVV.

The chain has TRBV20-1 and TRBJ1-2, with D unresolved. The germline V and J ends were trimmed by 3 bases and 6 bases, with 5 bases remaining between them. The CDR3 covers 10 residues. The germline CDR1 and CDR2 sequences are DFQATT and SNEGSKA (reference sequence). The CDR3 sequence: CSASPNGYTF. In DNA form, the CDR3 reads TGCAGTGCTAGCCCCAATGGCTACACCTTC.

The table lists this clone with a few counts. The rearrangement joins TRBV29-1 to TRBJ2-7; perhaps TRBD1 as D (5 bases). Deletions cut 6 bases from V and 6 bases from J, with 15 bases between. Germline V gives CDR1 SQVTM, CDR2 ANQGSEA. The CDR3 contains 12 residues. The CDR3 DNA sequence: TGCAGCGTCCTCCCCGCAGGGCTCGAGCAGTACTTC. The encoded protein is CSVLPAGLEQYF.

V gene TRBV10-3 combines with J gene TRBJ1-4; D is unclear. Germline V gene lookup returns CDR1 ENHRY and CDR2 SYGVKD. This CDR3 comprises 14 residues. The V end was cut by 0 bases, the J end by 8 bases, with 10 bases between. The CDR3 loop is CAISESRGPEKLFF. In nucleotides, the CDR3 is TGTGCCATCAGTGAGTCGAGAGGCCCGGAAAAACTGTTTTTT.

V is TRBV4-1 and J is TRBJ1-4; TRBD1 is a possible D gene (6 bases). This CDR3 is 16 amino acids long. Deletions cut 0 bases from V and 7 bases from J, with 15 bases between. Germline values: CDR1 MGHRA, CDR2 YSYEKL. The CDR3 DNA reads as TGCGCCAGCAGCCAAGATCCGGGGGGCATGGGTGAAAAACTGTTTTTT. Translated, it gives CASSQDPGGMGEKLFF.

A word on this clone: One end of the junction varies from germline; a read error may be responsible. The chain recombines TRBV6-5 with TRBJ2-7, with TRBD2 matching over 8 bases. The CDR3 has 14 residues. Germline V gene sequence: CDR1 MNHEY, CDR2 SVGAGI. The CDR3, as DNA: TGTGCCAGCAGCACCCTTGGGGGTAGCGGGGCCCCTGAGTTC. Translating gives CASSTLGGSGAPEF.

As concerns this clone: The sample carries other DNA sequences with the same CDR3. The chain uses TRBV1 and TRBJ2-3; the D call in the table, TRBD2, was not verified against the DNA. TRBV1 is a recognized pseudogene. CDR3 size: 11 residues. The CDR3 loop reads CTSSPISTQYF. The CDR3 coding sequence is TGCACCAGTAGCCCGATTAGTACGCAGTATTTT.

The chain joins TRBV6-1 to TRBJ1-2; 8 bases are a match to TRBD1. Looked up from germline, CDR1 is MNHNS and CDR2 is SASEGT. The J segment lost 4 bases and the V segment lost 4 bases, leaving 8 bases of the junction unmatched. The CDR3 is made up of 15 amino acids. CDR3 DNA: TGTGCCAGCAGTGCCGGGGGACAGGCGGCCTATGGCTACACCTTC. The encoded protein is CASSAGGQAAYGYTF.

The chain couples TRBV5-4 to TRBJ2-7; 7 bases agree with TRBD2. V shed 0 bases, J shed 2 bases, and the junction held 2 bases outside the gene matches. CDR1 is SGHNT and CDR2 is YYREEE in the germline V gene (reference sequence). The CDR3 totals 14 residues. CDR3 sequence (DNA): TGTGCCAGCAGCTTGGCTAGCGGAACCTACGAGCAGTACTTC. Translated, it gives CASSLASGTYEQYF. The full variable domain, in which reference TRBV5-4 and TRBJ2-7 provide the parts outside the CDR3, is ETGVTQSPTHLIKTRGQQVTLRCSSQSGHNTVSWYQQALGQGPQFIFQYYREEENGRGNFPPRFSGLQFPNYSSELNVNALELDDSALYLCASSLASGTYEQYFGPGTRLTVT.

The chain combines TRBV5-6 with TRBJ1-2, with unresolved D. This CDR3 spans 15 amino acids. V lost 3 bases and J 4 bases, leaving 16 bases between the germline ends. The germline V gene encodes CDR1 SGHDT and CDR2 YYEEEE. Here the CDR3 DNA reads TGTGCCAGCAGCTCCACTGGGCGATATACCTATGGCTACACCTTC. Protein sequence: CASSSTGRYTYGYTF.

This clone was counted only a few times. The chain uses TRBV4-2 and TRBJ1-1, with 7 nucleotides matching TRBD1. V was clipped by 5 bases and J by 4 bases; unmatched bases: 7. The germline gives CDR1 LGHNA, CDR2 YNFKEQ. There are 14 residues in the CDR3. Here the CDR3 reads CASSSTGFGTEAFF. Written as DNA, the CDR3 is TGTGCCAGCAGCTCGACAGGGTTCGGCACTGAAGCTTTCTTT.

Turning to this clone: This specimen includes other DNA sequences encoding the same CDR3. The V gene is TRBV19, the J gene TRBJ1-3; a weak D match, TRBD1 (5 bases). Between the trimmed V and J ends, which lost 3 bases and 1 base, there was a span of 7 bases. From germline, CDR1 is LNHDA and CDR2 SQIVND (reference sequence). This CDR3 has 14 amino acids. The CDR3 DNA follows: TGTGCCAGTAGTATCGGGGGATCTGGAAACACCATATATTTT. Its translation is CASSIGGSGNTIYF. The whole variable domain, filled in from reference TRBV19 and TRBJ1-3, reads DGGITQSPKYLFRKEGQNVTLSCEQNLNHDAMYWYRQDPGQGLRLIYYSQIVNDFQKGDIAEGYSVSREKKESFPLTVTSAQKNPTAFYLCASSIGGSGNTIYFGEGSWLTVV.

The chain employs TRBV5-6 and TRBJ1-1; D may be TRBD1 (5 bases). The CDR3 is made up of 12 amino acids. Trimming left V 4 bases short and J 9 bases short, with 13 bases between. CDR1 is SGHDT and CDR2 is YYEEEE in the germline V gene. The DNA of the CDR3 is TGTGCCAGCAGCCCCCGCAGGGCGCAAGCTTTCTTT. Its protein is CASSPRRAQAFF.

The chain employs TRBV11-3 and TRBJ2-5, with 9 bases identical to TRBD2. Trimming at V came to 3 bases and at J to 2 bases, leaving 10 bases not matched to a gene. This CDR3 spans 17 amino acids. CDR1 SGHNT and CDR2 YENEEA come from the germline V gene. The CDR3 nucleotides read TGTGCCAGCAGCTTTCGCGGGGGGGCCCGGGCGCAAGAGACCCAGTACTTC. Its protein product is CASSFRGGARAQETQYF.

The genes are TRBV5-8 and TRBJ1-1; 8 positions match TRBD1. The CDR3 is 15 residues long. The V and J ends lost 4 bases and 6 bases, in that order; junction bases with no gene match: 11. CDR1 and CDR2 from the germline V gene are SGHTS and YDEGEE. Written as DNA, the CDR3 is TGTGCCAGCAGCGGATCACAGGGGGTAACCCCTGAAGCTTTCTTT. Translating it yields CASSGSQGVTPEAFF.

The genes are TRBV6-1 and TRBJ2-7, with D unresolved. The CDR3 is 16 amino acids. The V and J ends lost 3 bases and 0 bases respectively, with 15 bases between them. In germline, CDR1 is MNHNS, CDR2 SASEGT. CDR3 sequence: CASSEPPPGSSYEQYF. The CDR3, as DNA: TGTGCCAGCAGTGAGCCCCCCCCTGGCAGCTCCTACGAGCAGTACTTC.

V and J are TRBV19 and TRBJ2-7, with D perhaps matching TRBD2 (7 bases). CDR1 is LNHDA, CDR2 SQIVND, per germline (reference sequence). This CDR3 contains 14 residues. The V and J ends lost 4 bases and 1 base respectively, with 11 bases between them. The CDR3 here is CASSTGGASYEQYF. In DNA form, the CDR3 reads TGTGCCAGTAGTACTGGGGGGGCGTCCTACGAGCAGTACTTC.

The chain recombines TRBV4-2 with TRBJ2-5, with 9 nucleotides matching TRBD1. The CDR3 runs 15 residues. Germline lookup yields CDR1 LGHNA and CDR2 YNFKEQ. J gave up 2 bases and V 6 bases, and 7 bases lay outside the gene matches. CDR3 amino acids: CASRARTGVQETQYF. CDR3 DNA: TGTGCCAGCAGGGCGAGGACAGGGGTGCAAGAGACCCAGTACTTC.

The chain links TRBV4-2 to TRBJ1-4, with 12 bases identical to TRBD1. This CDR3 contains 17 residues. The germline V gene has CDR1 LGHNA and CDR2 YNFKEQ. The trim removed 0 bases at V and 7 bases at J, leaving 6 bases unmatched. The CDR3, as DNA: TGTGCCAGCAGCCAAGAGGGACAGGGGGCAGGGGGTGAAAAACTGTTTTTT. Its protein is CASSQEGQGAGGEKLFF.

This chain joins TRBV18 and TRBJ1-2, with D uncertain. The CDR3 extends over 15 amino acids. CDR1 is KGHSH and CDR2 is LQKENI in the germline V gene. Trimming took off 3 bases at V and 6 bases at J, with 17 bases between the two ends. CDR3 protein: CASSPFTSAEDGYTF. The CDR3 DNA follows: TGTGCCAGCTCACCCTTCACGTCGGCAGAGGATGGCTACACCTTC.

V usage is TRBV6-6 and J usage is TRBJ2-7; 13 positions agree with TRBD2. Per the germline V gene, CDR1 is MNHNY and CDR2 is SVGAGI (reference sequence). CDR3 length: 16 amino acids. Trimming took 5 bases from V and 2 from J; bases not matched to a gene: 6. The CDR3 nucleotides are TGTGCCAGCAGTAAAGGGACTAGCGGGGTTACCTACGAGCAGTACTTC. Translated, it gives CASSKGTSGVTYEQYF.

The gene calls are TRBV6-6 and TRBJ2-5, with D maybe TRBD2 (5 bases). The last part of the DNA fits TRBJ2-7 better; the J call may be wrong. From germline, CDR1 is MNHNY and CDR2 SVGAGI (reference sequence). The CDR3 sequence is 14 residues long. CDR3 nucleotide sequence: TGTGCCAGCAGTTTGAGGGAGCTAGGCTACGAGCAGTACTTC. Residues: CASSLRELGYEQYF.

V gene TRBV7-6 combines with J gene TRBJ2-7; 9 bases are shared with TRBD1. CDR3 length equals 15 residues. V dropped 1 base and J dropped 4; count of bases not matched to a gene: 5. Germline V gives CDR1 SGHVS, CDR2 FNYEAQ. The CDR3 DNA reads TGTGCCAGCAGCTTAGGGACAGGGGTTTTATACGAGCAGTACTTC. This translates into CASSLGTGVLYEQYF.